This TCR beta chain was observed in a study of shared clonotypes between healthy human individuals. Trimming removed 0 bases from V and 5 bases from J; junction bases left unmatched: 10. Germline values: CDR1 MGHRA, CDR2 YSYEKL. CDR3 length: 19 amino acids. Sequencing was performed with immunoSEQ multiplex PCR; in TCRdb, only in-frame clones are kept and a portion is missing. The sample contains 2 million to 2.5 million clones, roughly 90% of which appear only once. In the case of this clone: Its antigen remains unknown.

Findings of the study overall: Inspection by rarefaction showed sorted-subset sequencing to be incomplete despite large depth.

Sequenced material: naive CD4+ T cells from PBMCs. Documented subset: CD45RA+ positively selected. The genes are TRBV4-1 and TRBJ2-2; 12 nucleotides align to TRBD1. This sequence originates from a man aged 18 to 29 in good health. Some clones in this sample may be carry-over from other donors' samples. The CDR3 sequence is CASSQDVLGQGAPTGELFF. CDR3 coding DNA: TGCGCCAGCAGCCAAGATGTTTTGGGACAGGGGGCTCCGACCGGGGAGCTGTTTTTT.